These T cell receptor beta chains were read from a single sample in a study of cytomegalovirus exposure and HLA in healthy donors. Generated by immunoSEQ multiplex PCR, the TCRdb table keeps only in-frame clones and is missing some. The table includes roughly 60,000 clones, over 90% detected once. Material: PBMCs. All receptors come from a man between 18 and 29 years old in good health and CMV-seronegative. Each CDR3 is given with its conserved first and last residue. D genes are given only for firm matches. Rows may omit the clone size; those that give it use once, few, many or a size class.

CDR3 DNA,CDR3 protein,J gene,D gene,clone size,V gene
TGTGCCAGCGCAGACAGCGCTAACTATGGCTACACCTTC,CASADSANYGYTF,TRBJ1-2,.,.,TRBV11-3
TGTGCCAGCAGTGACGGGACTAGCGGGAGCACCGGGGAGCTGTTTTTT,CASSDGTSGSTGELFF,TRBJ2-2,TRBD2,.,TRBV27
TGTGCCAGCAGTTACGGGACAGGGCTGGGTGAAAAACTGTTTTTT,CASSYGTGLGEKLFF,TRBJ1-4,TRBD1,.,TRBV6-6
TGTGCCAGCAGCCGGGACAGACACAATGAGCAGTTCTTC,CASSRDRHNEQFF,TRBJ2-1,TRBD1,.,TRBV7-7
TGTGCCAGCAGCTCCCAGGGGCTCCAGCCCCAGCATTTT,CASSSQGLQPQHF,TRBJ1-5,.,.,TRBV28
TGTGCCAGCAGTCCCGCGGAGGGGCAGTATTTT,CASSPAEGQYF,TRBJ2-3,.,.,TRBV28
TGCGCCAGCAGCTTGGACACAGGGGGAAGTTCGCAGTATTTT,CASSLDTGGSSQYF,TRBJ2-3,TRBD1,few,TRBV5-1
TGCGCCAGCAGTGAGATCAGCGGGAGCCCCACAGATACGCAGTATTTT,CASSEISGSPTDTQYF,TRBJ2-3,TRBD2,.,TRBV10-1
TGTGCCAGCAGTCCGATCCCCAAGACTAGCGGCACAGATACGCAGTATTTT,CASSPIPKTSGTDTQYF,TRBJ2-3,TRBD2,.,TRBV27
TGTGCCAGCTCACCCCCAGACAGGGAAACTGAAGCTTTCTTT,CASSPPDRETEAFF,TRBJ1-1,TRBD1,.,TRBV18
TGTGCCAGCAGCCCTCGGACAGGGGGCGATGAAGAAAAACTGTTTTTT,CASSPRTGGDEEKLFF,TRBJ1-4,TRBD1,.,TRBV9
TGCGCCAGCAGCTTGGCCCAGGGCTCTGGCTACACCTTC,CASSLAQGSGYTF,TRBJ1-2,.,.,TRBV5-1
TGTGCCAGCAGCCAAGAGAGGAACACTGAAGCTTTCTTT,CASSQERNTEAFF,TRBJ1-1,.,.,TRBV4-2
TGCGCCAGCAGCCAAGATCTAGCCGAACCCTACAATGAGCAGTTCTTC,CASSQDLAEPYNEQFF,TRBJ2-1,.,few,TRBV4-3
TGTGCCAGCAGCCAAGGGCTAGCGTACGAGCAGTACTTC,CASSQGLAYEQYF,TRBJ2-7,.,.,TRBV14
TGTGCCAGCAGAGTCGACAGGGCTTCAGTCAAAACTAATGAAAAACTGTTTTTT,CASRVDRASVKTNEKLFF,TRBJ1-4,TRBD1,.,TRBV2
TGTGCCAGTAGTTGGCAGGGCACTATAAACACTGAAGCTTTCTTT,CASSWQGTINTEAFF,TRBJ1-1,.,.,TRBV19
TGTGCCACCAGCAGAGGGCGACTTTACAATGAGCAGTTCTTC,CATSRGRLYNEQFF,TRBJ2-1,.,.,TRBV15
TGTGCCAGCAGCGTTGCCCCAAGGCGGGAGGGCGGGCGAGAGACCCAGTACTTC,CASSVAPRREGGRETQYF,TRBJ2-5,TRBD2,.,TRBV9
TGTGCCAGCAGTTGGGGGGGGACAGGGGGCTACAATGAGCAGTTCTTC,CASSWGGTGGYNEQFF,TRBJ2-1,TRBD1,.,TRBV27
TGTGCCTGGAGTGTTTTGAGCTCTGGAAACACCATATATTTT,CAWSVLSSGNTIYF,TRBJ1-3,.,.,TRBV30